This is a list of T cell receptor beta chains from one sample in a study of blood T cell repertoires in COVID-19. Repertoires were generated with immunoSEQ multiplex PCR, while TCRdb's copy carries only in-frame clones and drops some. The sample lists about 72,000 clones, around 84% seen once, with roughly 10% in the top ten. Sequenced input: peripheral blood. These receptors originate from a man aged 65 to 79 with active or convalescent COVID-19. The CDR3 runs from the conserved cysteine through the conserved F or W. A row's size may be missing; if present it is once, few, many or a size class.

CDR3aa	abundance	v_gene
CASTQGLAGTYEQYF	once	TRBV2
CATSRDQGTDEKLFF	.	TRBV15
CAPHGGGRSTDTQYF	.	TRBV27
CASSWGTSGSAFF	.	TRBV5-1
CASSQDPPTSGRDYNEQFF	.	TRBV4-2
CASSGGTGEYNQPQHF	.	TRBV21-1
CSASGQGWGTDTQYF	.	TRBV20-1
CASSETGGAHNEQFF	.	TRBV25-1
CASRGTGGYEQYF	.	TRBV28
CASSPRGQEKTETQYF	.	TRBV4-1
CASSDGRYSYEQYF	once	TRBV25-1
CASSQGATQPQHF	.	TRBV12-3/TRBV12-4
CASSNSTILQGAFWDEQFF	.	TRBV6-2/TRBV6-3
CASSLRLAAGELFF	.	TRBV3-1/TRBV3-2
CASSQRTGVKNTGELFF	.	TRBV4-3
CASTSSTGPPYEQYF	.	TRBV28
CASSLSGFEQYF	.	TRBV10-2
CASSPMTGKSDSPLHF	.	TRBV18
CASSLDGRTTEAFF	.	TRBV9
CASSLQAGVRQPQHF	.	TRBV28
CASSLTPGQGKAFF	.	TRBV7-3
CASSPGLVGPETQYF	.	TRBV9
CASSEAASYEQYF	.	TRBV6-1
CATSRDRNQPQHF	once	TRBV15
CASTSSGLYEQYF	.	TRBV2
CASSPPGEFGSEAFF	.	TRBV28
CASSELPGTNYGYTF	few	TRBV6-1
CASSRSGTGSYEQYF	.	TRBV19
CAWSKTGYGYTF	.	TRBV30
CASSYSGVGQREAFF	.	TRBV6-5
CASSQPWEGTNEKLFF	.	TRBV4-1
CASSLPRTGGNYGYTF	once	TRBV9
CASSGSGLSGNTIYF	once	TRBV9
CASRGAAGANVLTF	.	TRBV19
CASSVGGTVYEQYF	few	TRBV5-1
CSVGTSGRGRNEQFF	.	TRBV29-1
CASSSGIYTEAFF	.	TRBV5-6
CASSSLSGGIPYNEQFF	.	TRBV28
CASSPRRQGGTNEKLFF	.	TRBV18
CASSHRPGGYTF	.	TRBV3-1/TRBV3-2
CASSKDSYEQYF	.	TRBV2
CASREGGDTIYF	.	TRBV6-5
CASSLGDRRNTIYF	.	TRBV5-1
CASSQRGGTSITGELFF	.	TRBV18
CASSLIAGSANEQFF	.	TRBV5-1
CATQTDRGNTEAFF	.	TRBV27
CASQGGSNQPQHF	.	TRBV28